Listed here is a single TCR beta chain. No antigen is known for it. The CDR3 does not end in the conserved phenylalanine or tryptophan, so this is likely a read error. The sample comes from a study of tumor and adjacent non-tumor tissue in lung cancer. Three rounds of nested PCR, following a modified ARM-PCR protocol, produced the TCRbeta library. In TCRdb, the multiplex PCR reads were re-called with MiXCR into one record per CDR3 protein. The table has approximately 120,000 distinct CDR3 sequences, roughly 80% seen once; the top ten hold about 40%. This sample's RNA came from whole unsorted tissue. Study-level findings and limits: Significantly higher TCR diversity was found in tumor than normal lung.

Germline values: CDR1 LGHNA, CDR2 YSLEER. V lost 0 bases, J lost 3 bases, and 18 bases lay in between. This CDR3 has 18 amino acids. Sequenced input: lung tumor tissue. The source of this sequence is a woman aged 60-70 years with non-small cell lung cancer. V gene TRBV4-3 combines with J gene TRBJ2-1; no firm D call. CDR3 in DNA: TGCGCCAGCAGCCAAGAGATTCCCGACGCTGCCTACTACAATGAGCAGTTCATC. Translation gives CASSQEIPDAAYYNEQFI.